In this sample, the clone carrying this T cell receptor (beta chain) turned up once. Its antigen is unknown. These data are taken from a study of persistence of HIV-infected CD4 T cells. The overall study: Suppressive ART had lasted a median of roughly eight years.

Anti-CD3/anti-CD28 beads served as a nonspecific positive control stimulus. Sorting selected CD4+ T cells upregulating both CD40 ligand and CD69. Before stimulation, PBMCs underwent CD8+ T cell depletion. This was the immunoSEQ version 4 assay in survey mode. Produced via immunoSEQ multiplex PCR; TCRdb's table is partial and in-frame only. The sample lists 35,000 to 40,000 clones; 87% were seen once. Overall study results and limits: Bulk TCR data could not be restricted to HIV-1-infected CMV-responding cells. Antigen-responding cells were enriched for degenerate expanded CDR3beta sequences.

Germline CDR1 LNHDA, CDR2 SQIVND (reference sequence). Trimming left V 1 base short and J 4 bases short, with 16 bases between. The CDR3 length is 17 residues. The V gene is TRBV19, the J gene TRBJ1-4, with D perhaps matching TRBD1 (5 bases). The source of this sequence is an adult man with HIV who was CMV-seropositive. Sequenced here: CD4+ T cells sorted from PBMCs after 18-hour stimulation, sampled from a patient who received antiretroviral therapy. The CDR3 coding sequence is TGTGCCAGTAGTATAGTTACCCCCGGGACGTATAATGAAAAACTGTTTTTT. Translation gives CASSIVTPGTYNEKLFF.